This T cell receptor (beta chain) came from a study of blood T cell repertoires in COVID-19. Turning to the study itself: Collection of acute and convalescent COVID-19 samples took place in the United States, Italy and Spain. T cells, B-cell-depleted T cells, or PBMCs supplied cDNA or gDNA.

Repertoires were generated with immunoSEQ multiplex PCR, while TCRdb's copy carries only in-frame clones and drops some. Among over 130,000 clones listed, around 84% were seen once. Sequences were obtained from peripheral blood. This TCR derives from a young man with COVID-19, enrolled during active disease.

The CDR3 sequence: CASSLGGGTDTQYF. DNA for the CDR3: TGCGCCAGCAGCCTTGGCGGGGGCACAGATACGCAGTATTTT. This chain uses TRBV4-3 with TRBJ2-3; perhaps TRBD2 as D (6 bases). Between the trimmed V and J ends, which lost 4 bases and 1 base, there was a span of 9 bases. The CDR3 loop spans 14 amino acids. CDR1 and CDR2 (germline): LGHNA, YSLEER.